This T cell receptor (beta chain) was retrieved from a study of CD8+ T cells in alopecia areata. This clone was seen a single time. As yet, its antigen is unknown. The treatment here: oral pan-JAK inhibitor, 5-10 mg twice daily. The CDR3 extends over 14 amino acids. The V segment lost 6 bases and the J segment 7 bases; nucleotides outside the gene matches: 8. CDR1 is ENHRY, CDR2 SYGVKD, per germline. Overall study results and limits: Sequencing of scalp tissue also captures the resident alphabeta T cells of normal skin. Many of the expanded lesional clones endured in scalp and blood while on tofacitinib.

In each case, RNA was isolated and then reverse transcribed into cDNA as the sequencing template. Libraries were prepared by immunoSEQ multiplex PCR; TCRdb keeps only in-frame clonotypes and omits some of them. This sample has under 250,000 clones; over 60% occur once, and the top ten carry 1.2%. The material sequenced was CD4+ T cells sorted from blood, taken at approximately week 45, from a patient treated with tofacitinib. This receptor was identified in a human donor with alopecia areata. This chain links TRBV10-3 with TRBJ2-2; 7 bases match TRBD1. As DNA, the CDR3 is TGTGCCATCAGCTTCGGACAGGCAGGCGGGGAGCTGTTTTTT. It codes for CAISFGQAGGELFF.